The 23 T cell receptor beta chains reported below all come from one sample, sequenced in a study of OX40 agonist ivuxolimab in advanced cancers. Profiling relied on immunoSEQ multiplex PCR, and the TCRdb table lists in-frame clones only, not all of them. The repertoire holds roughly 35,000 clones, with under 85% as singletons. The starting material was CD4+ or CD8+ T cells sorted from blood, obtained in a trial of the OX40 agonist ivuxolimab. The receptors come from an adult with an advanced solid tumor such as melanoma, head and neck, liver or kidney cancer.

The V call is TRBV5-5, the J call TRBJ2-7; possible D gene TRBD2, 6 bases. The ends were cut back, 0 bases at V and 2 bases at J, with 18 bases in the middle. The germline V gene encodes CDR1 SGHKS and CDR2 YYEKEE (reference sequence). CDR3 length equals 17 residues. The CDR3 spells CASSLGAPSDTAYEQYF. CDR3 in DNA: TGTGCCAGCAGCTTGGGGGCCCCTAGCGACACGGCCTACGAGCAGTACTTC.

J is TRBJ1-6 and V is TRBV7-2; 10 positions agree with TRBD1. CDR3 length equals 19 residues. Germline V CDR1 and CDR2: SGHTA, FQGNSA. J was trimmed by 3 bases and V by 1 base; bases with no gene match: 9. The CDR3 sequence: CASSLVGGQGFDYNSPLHF. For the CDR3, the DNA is TGTGCCAGCAGCTTAGTAGGGGGACAGGGGTTCGACTATAATTCACCCCTCCACTTT.

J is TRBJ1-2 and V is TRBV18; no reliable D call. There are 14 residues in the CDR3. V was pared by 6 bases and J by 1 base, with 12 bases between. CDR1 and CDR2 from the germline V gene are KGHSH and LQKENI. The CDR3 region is CASSLGWDNYGYTF. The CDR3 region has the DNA TGTGCCAGCTCCCTGGGATGGGATAACTATGGCTACACCTTC. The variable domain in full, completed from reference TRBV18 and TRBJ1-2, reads NAGVMQNPRHLVRRRGQEARLRCSPMKGHSHVYWYRQLPEEGLKFMVYLQKENIIDESGMPKERFSAEFPKEGPSILRIQQVVRGDSAAYFCASSLGWDNYGYTFGSGTRLTVV.

CDR3 sequence (DNA): TGTGCCAGCAGTGAAGAACGGCAGGGCTATGGCTACACCTTC. As protein: CASSEERQGYGYTF. The genes are TRBV2 and TRBJ1-2; D possibly corresponds to TRBD1 (5 bases). There are 14 residues in the CDR3. The V end lost 1 base, the J end lost 4 bases, and 10 bases lay between the germline ends. The V gene's germline CDR1 is SNHLY and CDR2 FYNNEI.

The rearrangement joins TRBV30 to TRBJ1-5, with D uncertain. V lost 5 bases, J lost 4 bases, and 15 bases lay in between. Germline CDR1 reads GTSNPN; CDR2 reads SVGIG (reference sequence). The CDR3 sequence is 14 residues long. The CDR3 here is CAWDSGLGNQPQHF. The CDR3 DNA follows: TGTGCCTGGGACTCGGGCCTCGGGAATCAGCCCCAGCATTTT.

The CDR3 bases are TGTGCCAGCAGTTCCAGCTATGGCTACACCTTC. It specifies CASSSSYGYTF. The rearrangement uses TRBV6-5 and TRBJ1-2; D unresolved. The length of the CDR3 is 11 residues. V lost 4 bases and J lost 4, with 4 bases in between. From germline, CDR1 is MNHEY and CDR2 SVGAGI.

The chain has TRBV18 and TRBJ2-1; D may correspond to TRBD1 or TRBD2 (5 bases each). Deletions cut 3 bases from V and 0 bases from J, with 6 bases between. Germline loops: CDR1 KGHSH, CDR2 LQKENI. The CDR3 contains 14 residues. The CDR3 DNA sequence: TGTGCCAGCTCACCGGGGGACTCCTACAATGAGCAGTTCTTC. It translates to CASSPGDSYNEQFF.

CDR3 nucleotides: TGTGCCAGCAGTTTATCGCCCTTCCTCGACTCCTACGAGCAGTACTTC. This sequence encodes CASSLSPFLDSYEQYF. The chain carries TRBV27 and TRBJ2-7; D is ambiguous. The CDR3 spans 16 residues. V was cut by 0 bases and J by 0 bases, with 12 bases left in between. CDR1 and CDR2 from the germline V gene are MNHEY and SMNVEV (reference sequence).

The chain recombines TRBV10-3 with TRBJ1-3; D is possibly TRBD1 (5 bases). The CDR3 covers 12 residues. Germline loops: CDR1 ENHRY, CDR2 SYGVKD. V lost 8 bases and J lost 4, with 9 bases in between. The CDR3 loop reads CAIADSGNTIYF. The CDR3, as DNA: TGTGCCATCGCAGACAGCGGAAACACCATATATTTT.

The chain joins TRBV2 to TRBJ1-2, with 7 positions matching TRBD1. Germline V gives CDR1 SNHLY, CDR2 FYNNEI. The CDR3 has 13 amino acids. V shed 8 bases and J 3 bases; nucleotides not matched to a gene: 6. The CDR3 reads CASRGQVDYGYTF. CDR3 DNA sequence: TGTGCCAGCCGCGGACAGGTAGACTATGGCTACACCTTC.

CDR3 protein: CAWSVDYRADTEAFF. The CDR3 nucleotides are TGTGCCTGGAGTGTAGACTACCGCGCAGACACTGAAGCTTTCTTT. The chain links TRBV30 to TRBJ1-1; no definite D call. V lost 0 bases and J lost 3, with 14 bases in between. The germline gives CDR1 GTSNPN, CDR2 SVGIG (reference sequence). CDR3 size: 15 residues.

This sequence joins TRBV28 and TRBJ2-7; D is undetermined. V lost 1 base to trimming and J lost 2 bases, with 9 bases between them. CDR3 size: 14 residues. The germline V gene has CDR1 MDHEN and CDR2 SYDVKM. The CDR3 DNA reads TGTGCCAGCAGTTTATTCGATGGGACCTACGAGCAGTACTTC. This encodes CASSLFDGTYEQYF.

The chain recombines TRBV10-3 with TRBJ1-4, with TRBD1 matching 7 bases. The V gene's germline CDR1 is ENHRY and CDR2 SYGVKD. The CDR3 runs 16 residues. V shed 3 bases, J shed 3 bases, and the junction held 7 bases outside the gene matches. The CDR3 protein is CAISDSTGRANEKLFF. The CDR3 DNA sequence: TGTGCCATCAGTGACTCGACAGGGAGGGCTAATGAAAAACTGTTTTTT.

CDR3 nucleotide sequence: TGCGCCAGCAGCTTGATATTAGCGGGGGGACAAGAGACCCAGTACTTC. Translating it yields CASSLILAGGQETQYF. V and J are TRBV5-1 and TRBJ2-5, with 10 bases matching TRBD2. The CDR3 is 16 residues long. Germline values: CDR1 SGHRS, CDR2 YFSETQ. Losses at the gene ends were 1 base for V and 2 bases for J; bases not matched to a gene: 5.

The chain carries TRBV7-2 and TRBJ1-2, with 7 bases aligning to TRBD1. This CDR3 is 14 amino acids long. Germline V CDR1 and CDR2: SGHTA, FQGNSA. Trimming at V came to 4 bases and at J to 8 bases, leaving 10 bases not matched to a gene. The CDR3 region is CASSSRQGREGYTF. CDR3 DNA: TGTGCCAGCAGCTCCAGACAGGGCAGGGAGGGCTACACCTTC.

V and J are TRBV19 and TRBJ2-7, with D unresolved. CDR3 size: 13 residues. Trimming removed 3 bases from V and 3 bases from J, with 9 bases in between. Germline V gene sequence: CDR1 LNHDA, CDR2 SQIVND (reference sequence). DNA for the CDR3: TGTGCCAGTAGTATTTTCCCCAACTACGAGCAGTACTTC. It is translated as CASSIFPNYEQYF.

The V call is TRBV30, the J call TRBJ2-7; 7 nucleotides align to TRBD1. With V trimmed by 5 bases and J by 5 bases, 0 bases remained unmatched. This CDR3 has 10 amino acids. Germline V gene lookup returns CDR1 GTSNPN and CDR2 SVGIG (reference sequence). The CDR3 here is CAWGQDEQYF. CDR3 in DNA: TGTGCCTGGGGACAGGACGAGCAGTACTTC.

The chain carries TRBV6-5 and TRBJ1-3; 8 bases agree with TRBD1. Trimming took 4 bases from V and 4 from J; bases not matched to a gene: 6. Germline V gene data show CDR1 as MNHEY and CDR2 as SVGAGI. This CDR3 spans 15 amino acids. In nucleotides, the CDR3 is TGTGCCAGCAGTTTTCGGACAGGGCTGGGAAACACCATATATTTT. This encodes CASSFRTGLGNTIYF.

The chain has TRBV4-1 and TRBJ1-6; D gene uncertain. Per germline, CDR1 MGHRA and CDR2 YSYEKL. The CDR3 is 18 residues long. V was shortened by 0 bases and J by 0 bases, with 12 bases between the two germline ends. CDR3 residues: CASSQDRGQISYNSPLHF. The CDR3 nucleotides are TGCGCCAGCAGCCAAGATCGGGGTCAGATCTCCTATAATTCACCCCTCCACTTT.

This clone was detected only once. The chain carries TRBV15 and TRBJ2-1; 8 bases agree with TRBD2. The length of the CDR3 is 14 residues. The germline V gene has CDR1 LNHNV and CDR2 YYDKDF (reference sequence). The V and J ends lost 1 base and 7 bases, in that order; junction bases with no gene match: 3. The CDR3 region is CATSRVSGGNEQFF. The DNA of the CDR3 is TGTGCCACCAGCAGAGTCAGCGGGGGTAATGAGCAGTTCTTC.

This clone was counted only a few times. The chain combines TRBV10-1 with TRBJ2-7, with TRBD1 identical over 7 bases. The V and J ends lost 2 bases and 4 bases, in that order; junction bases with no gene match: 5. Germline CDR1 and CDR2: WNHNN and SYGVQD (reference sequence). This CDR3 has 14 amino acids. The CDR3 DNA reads TGCGCCAGCAGTGAGGGACAGGTCCGATACGAGCAGTACTTC. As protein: CASSEGQVRYEQYF.

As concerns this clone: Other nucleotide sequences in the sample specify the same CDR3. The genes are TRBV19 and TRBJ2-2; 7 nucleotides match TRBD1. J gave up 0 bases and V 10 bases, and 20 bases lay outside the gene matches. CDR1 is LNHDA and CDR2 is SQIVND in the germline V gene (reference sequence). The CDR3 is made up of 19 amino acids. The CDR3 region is CAIPITQTGSFPNTGELFF. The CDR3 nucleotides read TGTGCCATTCCAATAACCCAGACAGGGTCGTTCCCGAACACCGGGGAGCTGTTTTTT.

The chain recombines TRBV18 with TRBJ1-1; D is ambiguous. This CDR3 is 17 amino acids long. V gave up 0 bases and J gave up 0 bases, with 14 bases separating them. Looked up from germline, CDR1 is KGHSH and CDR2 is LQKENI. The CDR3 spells CASSPPLKASLNTEAFF. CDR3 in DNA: TGTGCCAGCTCACCACCGTTAAAGGCCAGCCTGAACACTGAAGCTTTCTTT.